This TCR beta chain is drawn from a study of post-analysis software for immune sequencing data. Study results and caveats: The study found TRBV5-6, TRBV5-1 and TRBV20-1 among about 5 TRBV segments more frequent in patients than controls.

Unique molecular identifiers featured in each of the TCR beta cDNA libraries. TCRdb re-derived calls from the PCR reads in MiXCR, one entry per CDR3 protein. This table holds hundreds of thousands of distinct CDR3 sequences, roughly three fifths found once. As to this clonotype: Its specificity is not known.

The germline V and J ends were trimmed by 2 bases and 13 bases, with 14 bases remaining between them. The CDR3 sequence is 12 residues long. Germline CDR1 and CDR2: SGHTA and FQGNSA. The sequenced sample consisted of blood. This receptor was obtained from a girl aged 2-15 years with multiple sclerosis. This chain links TRBV7-2 with TRBJ2-5; D unresolved. DNA for the CDR3: TGTGCCAGCAGCTTATATGTTGGGGAACTGTACTTC. Its translation: CASSLYVGELYF.